A selection of T cell receptor beta chains follows, all from one sample in a study of glioma-infiltrating T cells after dendritic cell vaccination. Libraries were prepared by immunoSEQ multiplex PCR; TCRdb keeps only in-frame clonotypes and omits some of them. Found here are 75,000 to 100,000 clones, 79% of them singletons; the top ten hold approximately 6%. The sample consisted of blood, taken before dendritic cell vaccination. The source of these receptors is a human donor with glioblastoma. The CDR3 runs from the conserved cysteine through the conserved F or W. D genes are given only for firm matches. Where a row states a size, it is once, few, many or the class of an expanded clone; other rows omit it.

V	J	size	D	CDR3	DNA
TRBV4-1	TRBJ2-5	NA	NA	CASSQLRGSGKETQYF	TGCGCCAGCAGCCAATTGCGAGGGAGTGGAAAAGAGACCCAGTACTTC
TRBV5-1	TRBJ2-2	NA	NA	CASSLVPGTNTGELFF	TGCGCCAGCAGCTTGGTTCCAGGGACTAACACCGGGGAGCTGTTTTTT
TRBV5-1	TRBJ2-5	NA	TRBD2	CASSLGAGGNQETQYF	TGCGCCAGCAGCTTGGGGGCGGGAGGGAACCAAGAGACCCAGTACTTC
TRBV27	TRBJ1-2	NA	TRBD1	CASSPAGGWRGYTF	TGTGCCAGCAGTCCGGCAGGGGGGTGGCGAGGCTACACCTTC
TRBV5-1	TRBJ2-7	NA	TRBD1	CASSPTGTGGSYEQYF	TGCGCCAGCAGCCCCACAGGGACAGGGGGGTCTTACGAGCAGTACTTC
TRBV5-1	TRBJ1-2	once	TRBD1	CASSRTGDENYGYTF	TGCGCCAGCAGCCGAACAGGGGACGAGAACTATGGCTACACCTTC
TRBV7-3	TRBJ2-5	NA	TRBD1	CASSLRWPTTGGLGETQYF	TGTGCCAGCAGCTTAAGGTGGCCAACCACAGGGGGCTTAGGGGAGACCCAGTACTTC
TRBV27	TRBJ2-2	NA	TRBD1	CASRGTGNTGELFF	TGTGCCAGCAGGGGGACAGGGAACACCGGGGAGCTGTTTTTT
TRBV6-5	TRBJ1-2	NA	NA	CASSYFPDSNYGYTF	TGTGCCAGCAGTTACTTCCCGGACAGTAACTATGGCTACACCTTC
TRBV27	TRBJ2-2	NA	TRBD1	CASSLRVQGVVGTGELFF	TGTGCCAGCAGTTTAAGGGTACAGGGGGTAGTCGGTACCGGGGAGCTGTTTTTT
TRBV28	TRBJ1-2	NA	TRBD1	CASRPPTSGQGLGNYGYTF	TGTGCCAGCAGACCCCCAACTTCGGGACAGGGGTTAGGTAACTATGGCTACACCTTC
TRBV6-6	TRBJ1-2	few	TRBD1	CASSFRQGDPNYGYTF	TGTGCCAGCAGTTTCAGACAGGGGGACCCTAACTATGGCTACACCTTC
TRBV19	TRBJ1-1	NA	TRBD1	CASSIPGQWYTEAFF	TGTGCCAGTAGTATTCCGGGACAGTGGTACACTGAAGCTTTCTTT
TRBV5-6	TRBJ2-7	NA	NA	CASSILGGPYEQYF	TGTGCCAGCAGCATCCTTGGGGGCCCATACGAGCAGTACTTC
TRBV9	TRBJ1-3	NA	TRBD1	CASSVGLHTGQLSGNTIYF	TGTGCCAGCAGCGTAGGCCTTCATACGGGACAGCTCTCTGGAAACACCATATATTTT
TRBV5-5	TRBJ2-2	once	NA	CASSLERGELFF	TGTGCCAGCAGCTTGGAGAGGGGGGAGCTGTTTTTT
TRBV2	TRBJ2-6	NA	TRBD1	CASSRQGQGLDVLTF	TGTGCCAGCAGCCGCCAAGGACAGGGTCTCGACGTCCTGACTTTC
TRBV6-5	TRBJ1-2	NA	TRBD1	CASSSKTGVRYGYTF	TGTGCCAGCAGTTCGAAGACAGGGGTCCGTTATGGCTACACCTTC
TRBV6-1	TRBJ1-1	NA	NA	CASGSAAEAFF	TGTGCCAGCGGGTCAGCGGCTGAAGCTTTCTTT
TRBV9	TRBJ2-5	NA	TRBD2	CASSVGAGGLETQYF	TGTGCCAGCAGCGTAGGAGCGGGAGGGTTGGAGACCCAGTACTTC
TRBV27	TRBJ1-1	NA	TRBD1	CASSDSTRTGGYTEAFF	TGTGCCAGCAGCGACTCGACCCGAACAGGGGGCTACACTGAAGCTTTCTTT
TRBV15	TRBJ2-7	NA	NA	CATSSTGYKQYF	TGTGCCACCAGCTCCACAGGGTACAAGCAGTACTTC
TRBV18	TRBJ1-2	NA	NA	CASSAAYGYTF	TGTGCCAGCTCAGCAGCGTATGGCTACACCTTC
TRBV5-1	TRBJ2-1	NA	TRBD1	CASSLGDREGDEQFF	TGCGCCAGCAGCTTGGGGGACAGGGAGGGGGATGAGCAGTTCTTC
TRBV19	TRBJ1-2	once	TRBD1	CASSMRRKQGAVGYTF	TGTGCCAGTAGTATGAGGAGGAAACAGGGGGCGGTCGGCTACACCTTC
TRBV5-1	TRBJ1-4	many	NA	CASSPRAARTNEKLFF	TGCGCCAGCAGCCCCCGTGCGGCAAGGACTAATGAAAAACTGTTTTTT
TRBV28	TRBJ1-4	NA	TRBD1	CASATAGGNEEKLFF	TGTGCCAGCGCAACTGCAGGGGGGAATGAAGAAAAACTGTTTTTT
TRBV11-3	TRBJ1-2	NA	NA	CASSLDMWAGDGIRNYGYTF	TGTGCCAGCAGCTTAGATATGTGGGCAGGGGACGGCATACGCAACTATGGCTACACCTTC
TRBV5-1	TRBJ1-6	NA	NA	CASSRGGPWNSPLHF	TGCGCCAGCAGCCGAGGAGGCCCCTGGAATTCACCCCTCCACTTT
TRBV5-1	TRBJ2-3	once	NA	CASSSGASSRDTQYF	TGCGCCAGCAGCTCAGGGGCTTCCTCGAGAGATACGCAGTATTTT
TRBV6-1	TRBJ2-3	NA	TRBD2	CASSDTWTSGRDTQYF	TGTGCCAGCAGTGACACCTGGACTAGCGGGAGGGATACGCAGTATTTT
TRBV9	TRBJ2-2	NA	NA	CASSGTTGTGELFF	TGTGCCAGCAGCGGGACGACAGGTACCGGGGAGCTGTTTTTT
TRBV11-2	TRBJ2-7	NA	NA	CASSLNRVYEQYF	TGTGCCAGCAGCTTAAACAGGGTGTACGAGCAGTACTTC
TRBV12-5	TRBJ2-3	NA	TRBD2	CASGLRLAGIYTQYF	TGTGCTAGTGGTTTGAGACTAGCGGGGATATATACGCAGTATTTT
TRBV7-8	TRBJ1-1	NA	NA	CASSSRSSGTEAFF	TGTGCCAGCAGCTCCAGGTCAAGCGGCACTGAAGCTTTCTTT
TRBV7-8	TRBJ1-1	NA	TRBD1	CASSPPGGTEAFF	TGTGCCAGCAGCCCTCCAGGGGGGACTGAAGCTTTCTTT
TRBV28	TRBJ2-5	NA	TRBD2	CASSNSGGARETQYF	TGTGCCAGCAGTAACTCCGGGGGGGCCCGGGAGACCCAGTACTTC
TRBV5-1	TRBJ2-2	NA	NA	CASSSLAGGPTGELFF	TGCGCCAGCAGCTCACTAGCCGGCGGTCCCACCGGGGAGCTGTTTTTT
TRBV5-1	TRBJ2-3	NA	NA	CASSPSGTYTDTQYF	TGCGCCAGCAGCCCCTCGGGGACTTACACAGATACGCAGTATTTT
TRBV5-8	TRBJ1-3	NA	TRBD1	CASSDRDAHSGNTIYF	TGTGCCAGCAGCGACAGGGATGCTCACTCTGGAAACACCATATATTTT
TRBV5-1	TRBJ2-1	NA	TRBD1	CASSFLDRGTYNEQFF	TGCGCCAGCAGCTTCCTGGACAGGGGAACCTACAATGAGCAGTTCTTC
TRBV15	TRBJ1-2	once	NA	CATSREQGGGYGYTF	TGTGCCACCAGCAGAGAACAGGGCGGAGGCTATGGCTACACCTTC
TRBV28	TRBJ2-3	few	TRBD2	CASRLAGSVDTQYF	TGTGCCAGCCGACTAGCGGGAAGTGTAGATACGCAGTATTTT
TRBV18	TRBJ2-6	NA	TRBD1	CASSPGPGQGYSGANVLTF	TGTGCCAGCTCACCCGGACCGGGACAGGGATACTCTGGGGCCAACGTCCTGACTTTC
TRBV2	TRBJ1-4	many	NA	CASSGPGKSEKLFF	TGTGCCAGCAGTGGGCCAGGGAAGTCGGAAAAACTGTTTTTT
TRBV2	TRBJ2-3	NA	TRBD2	CASSRASGTDTQYF	TGTGCCAGCAGTAGGGCTAGCGGAACAGATACGCAGTATTTT
TRBV14	TRBJ1-2	NA	TRBD1	CASSQSQGAGGYTF	TGTGCCAGCAGCCAAAGTCAGGGGGCGGGCGGCTACACCTTC
TRBV29-1	TRBJ1-2	NA	TRBD1	CSVGTGGYGYTF	TGCAGCGTTGGGACAGGGGGCTATGGCTACACCTTC
TRBV5-4	TRBJ2-5	NA	TRBD1	CASSSVRGTGGETQYF	TGTGCCAGCAGCTCGGTCCGGGGGACAGGGGGGGAGACCCAGTACTTC
TRBV30	TRBJ2-1	few	TRBD2	CAWSVSGGPYNEQFF	TGTGCCTGGAGTGTAAGCGGGGGCCCGTACAATGAGCAGTTCTTC
TRBV27	TRBJ1-2	once	NA	CASSLGGATNYGYTF	TGTGCCAGCAGTTTGGGGGGGGCGACTAACTATGGCTACACCTTC